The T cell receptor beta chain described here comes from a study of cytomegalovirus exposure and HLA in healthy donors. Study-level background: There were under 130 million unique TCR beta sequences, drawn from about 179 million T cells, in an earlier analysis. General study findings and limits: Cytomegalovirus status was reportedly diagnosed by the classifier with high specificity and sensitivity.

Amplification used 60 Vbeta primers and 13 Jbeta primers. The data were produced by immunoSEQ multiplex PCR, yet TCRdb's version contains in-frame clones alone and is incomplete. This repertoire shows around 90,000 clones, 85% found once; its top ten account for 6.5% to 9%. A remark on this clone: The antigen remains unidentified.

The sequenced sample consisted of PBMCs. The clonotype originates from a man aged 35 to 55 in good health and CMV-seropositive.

Here the CDR3 reads CASSVGSSGNTIYF. The CDR3 bases are TGTGCCAGTAGTGTCGGGAGCTCTGGAAACACCATATATTTT. The chain carries TRBV19 and TRBJ1-3; D gene unclear. The germline V gene encodes CDR1 LNHDA and CDR2 SQIVND (reference sequence). The CDR3 spans 14 residues. The germline V and J ends were trimmed by 5 bases and 0 bases, with 8 bases remaining between them.